The table lists the clone carrying this TCR beta chain with a few counts. Any patient presenting with uncontrolled infection, other autoimmune disease, pregnancy or lactation was left out. These data belong to a study of T cells in Graves' hyperthyroidism and ophthalmopathy. RNA transcripts were the template for amplifying TCR beta CDR3 regions. First-round RT-PCR with HTBI primers amplified the TCR CDR3 region. TCRdb re-derived calls from the multiplex PCR reads in MiXCR, one entry per CDR3 protein. The table shows roughly 500,000 distinct CDR3 sequences, with over 35% occurring only once. With V trimmed by 2 bases and J by 7 bases, 3 bases remained unmatched. The V gene's germline CDR1 is GTSNPN and CDR2 SVGIG (reference sequence). The CDR3 runs 13 residues.

The V call is TRBV30, the J call TRBJ1-5, with 9 positions matching TRBD1. Sequencing was carried out using peripheral blood or thyroid tissue (not recorded which). The sequence derives from an adult woman with Graves' disease, either hyperthyroidism or ophthalmopathy (not recorded which). The CDR3 is CAWSRTGVQPQHF. The CDR3 DNA is TGTGCCTGGAGTAGGACAGGGGTCCAGCCCCAGCATTTT.